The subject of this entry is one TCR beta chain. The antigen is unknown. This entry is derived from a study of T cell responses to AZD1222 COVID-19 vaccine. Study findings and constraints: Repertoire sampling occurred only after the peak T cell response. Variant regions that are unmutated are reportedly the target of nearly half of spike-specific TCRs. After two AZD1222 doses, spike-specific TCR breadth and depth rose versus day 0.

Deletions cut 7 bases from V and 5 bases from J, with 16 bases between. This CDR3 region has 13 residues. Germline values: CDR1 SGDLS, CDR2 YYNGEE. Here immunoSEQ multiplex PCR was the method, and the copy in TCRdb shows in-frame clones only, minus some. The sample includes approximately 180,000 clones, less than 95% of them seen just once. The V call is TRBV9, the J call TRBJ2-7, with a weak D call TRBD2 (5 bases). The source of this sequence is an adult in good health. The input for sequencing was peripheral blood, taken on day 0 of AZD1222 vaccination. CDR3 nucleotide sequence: TGTGCCAGCGGTCGGGAACCGCGGGACGAGCAGTACTTC. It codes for CASGREPRDEQYF.